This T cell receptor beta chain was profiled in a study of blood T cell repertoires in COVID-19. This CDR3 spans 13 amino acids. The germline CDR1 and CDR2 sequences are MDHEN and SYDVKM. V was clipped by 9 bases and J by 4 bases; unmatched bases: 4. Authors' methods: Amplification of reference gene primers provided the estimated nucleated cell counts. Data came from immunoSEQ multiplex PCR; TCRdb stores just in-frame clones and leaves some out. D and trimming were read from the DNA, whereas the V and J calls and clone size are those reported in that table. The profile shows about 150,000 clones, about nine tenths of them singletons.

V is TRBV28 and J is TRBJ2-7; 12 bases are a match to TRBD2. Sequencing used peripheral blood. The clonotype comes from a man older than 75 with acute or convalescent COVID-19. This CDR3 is CASKLAGGYEQYF. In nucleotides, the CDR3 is TGTGCCAGTAAGCTAGCGGGAGGGTACGAGCAGTACTTC.